What follows are 9 T cell receptor beta chains derived from one specimen sequenced in a study of shared clonotypes between healthy human individuals. Profiling relied on immunoSEQ multiplex PCR, and the TCRdb table lists in-frame clones only, not all of them. The sample lists 2 million to 2.5 million clones, 90% to 96% occurring once. The specimen was naive CD4+ T cells sorted from blood. Subset reported: CD45RA+ positively selected. All receptors derive from a man aged 18 to 35 in good health.

Details on this clone: At one of its ends the junction is not consistent with the germline gene, which may arise from a read error. This chain uses TRBV7-2 with TRBJ1-3; 8 nucleotides agree with TRBD1. The CDR3 totals 12 residues. The germline gives CDR1 SGHTA, CDR2 FQGNSA. The CDR3 DNA follows: TGTGCCAGCAGCGCGTCCCAGGGGGCGTTGGGGTTT. Translation: CASSASQGALGF. The whole variable domain, filled in from reference TRBV7-2 and TRBJ1-3, reads GAGVSQSPSNKVTEKGKDVELRCDPISGHTALYWYRQSLGQGLEFLIYFQGNSAPDKSGLPSDRFSAERTGGSVSTLTIQRTQQEDSAVYLCASSASQGALGFGEGSWLTVV.

As to this clone: This sample also contains other DNA sequences that code for the same CDR3. The V and J genes are TRBV2 and TRBJ2-7; possibly TRBD1 or TRBD2 for D (5 bases each). The CDR3 length is 11 residues. Germline assignment: CDR1 SNHLY and CDR2 FYNNEI. Trimming removed 4 bases from V and 7 bases from J, with 8 bases in between. The CDR3 region is CASSGEGEQYF. In DNA, the CDR3 is TGTGCCAGCAGTGGCGAGGGGGAGCAGTACTTC. Full variable domain (rest looked up from reference TRBV2 and TRBJ2-7): EPEVTQTPSHQVTQMGQEVILRCVPISNHLYFYWYRQILGQKVEFLVSFYNNEISEKSEIFDDQFSVERPDGSNFTLKIRSTKLEDSAMYFCASSGEGEQYFGPGTRLTVT.

This chain joins TRBV6-5 and TRBJ2-1; D is undetermined. This CDR3 contains 12 residues. CDR1 is MNHEY and CDR2 is SVGAGI in the germline V gene. V gave up 6 bases and J gave up 7 bases, with 10 bases separating them. CDR3 sequence reads: CASSRHGNEQFF. The CDR3, as DNA: TGTGCCAGCAGCCGACACGGGAATGAGCAGTTCTTC.

J is TRBJ2-7 and V is TRBV28; D is unclear. CDR1 is MDHEN, CDR2 SYDVKM, per germline. Trimming took 4 bases from V and 0 from J, leaving 13 bases between them. The CDR3 covers 15 residues. The CDR3 sequence: CASSSPTPPSYEQYF. The CDR3 DNA reads as TGTGCCAGCAGTTCCCCCACTCCCCCCTCCTACGAGCAGTACTTC.

The chain has TRBV28 and TRBJ1-2; TRBD1 matches at 8 bases. Germline loops: CDR1 MDHEN, CDR2 SYDVKM. Germline trimming cut 5 bases from V and 2 bases from J; bases unmatched to any gene: 1. The CDR3 is made up of 13 amino acids. The CDR3 region is CASSTGGNYGYTF. DNA for the CDR3: TGTGCCAGCAGTACAGGGGGGAACTATGGCTACACCTTC.

The V and J genes are TRBV29-1 and TRBJ2-1; 11 positions match TRBD1. CDR3 length: 15 amino acids. Per the germline V gene, CDR1 is SQVTM and CDR2 is ANQGSEA. The ends lost 5 bases at V and 8 bases at J; junction bases unmatched: 11. CDR3 in DNA: TGCAGCGTTCCTGAGGGGACAGGGGGTGGTGATGAGCAGTTCTTC. Translating it yields CSVPEGTGGGDEQFF.

The CDR3: CASSAATGIVYNEQFF. In DNA form, the CDR3 reads TGTGCCAGCAGCGCGGCGACAGGGATAGTATACAATGAGCAGTTCTTC. V usage is TRBV9 and J usage is TRBJ2-1; 7 nucleotides line up with TRBD1. Trimming at V came to 3 bases and at J to 4 bases, leaving 10 bases not matched to a gene. This CDR3 region has 16 residues. The germline CDR1 and CDR2 sequences are SGDLS and YYNGEE.

The rearrangement links TRBV5-1 to TRBJ2-5; 8 bases line up with TRBD1. Germline loops: CDR1 SGHRS, CDR2 YFSETQ. This CDR3 is built from 15 residues. V trimming: 0 bases; J trimming: 1 base; junction bases outside the gene matches: 2. The CDR3 DNA sequence: TGCGCCAGCAGCTTGGGGGACAGGATCCAAGAGACCCAGTACTTC. Translating it yields CASSLGDRIQETQYF.

The chain joins TRBV28 to TRBJ1-2; D unclear. Trimming removed 6 bases at V and 4 bases at J, with 12 bases between. There are 13 residues in the CDR3. The germline CDR1 and CDR2 sequences are MDHEN and SYDVKM. The CDR3 reads CASRPDGPYGYTF. The DNA of the CDR3 is TGTGCCAGCAGACCTGACGGCCCCTATGGCTACACCTTC.